What follows are 23 T cell receptor beta chains derived from one specimen sequenced in a study of cytomegalovirus exposure and HLA in healthy donors. The PCR had 60 Vbeta and 13 Jbeta primers. Clones were sequenced by immunoSEQ multiplex PCR, and TCRdb holds only the in-frame ones, with some missing. This sample has about 140,000 clones, with under 80% found just once. Sequencing was done on a sample of PBMCs. These receptors came from a woman between 45 and 65 years old in good health and CMV-seropositive.

This chain uses TRBV10-3 with TRBJ2-3, with D unclear. The CDR3 runs to 13 residues. Germline V gene lookup returns CDR1 ENHRY and CDR2 SYGVKD. Deletions cut 7 bases from V and 3 bases from J, with 11 bases between. For the CDR3, the DNA is TGTGCCATCACCGAACGAGTTACAGATACGCAGTATTTT. Translating gives CAITERVTDTQYF.

This sequence joins TRBV6-5 and TRBJ2-1; D unresolved. Trimming cost V 7 bases and J 8 bases, with 18 bases left between them. The CDR3 is 14 amino acids. The germline CDR1 and CDR2 sequences are MNHEY and SVGAGI. The CDR3 region is CASTRLGRYDEQFF. DNA of the CDR3: TGTGCCAGCACCAGGTTGGGTCGGTACGATGAGCAGTTCTTC.

The chain is built from TRBV19 and TRBJ1-2; 10 positions agree with TRBD1. The V gene end was trimmed by 6 bases and the J gene end by 4 bases; junction bases not matched to a gene: 11. Germline V gene data show CDR1 as LNHDA and CDR2 as SQIVND (reference sequence). The CDR3 is 16 residues long. For the CDR3, the DNA is TGTGCCAGTAGGACAGGGGGCAACTTAGGGACCTATGGCTACACCTTC. It translates to CASRTGGNLGTYGYTF.

The J gene is TRBJ2-7, the V gene TRBV9; D perhaps matches TRBD1 (6 bases). This CDR3 comprises 14 residues. Germline V lookup: CDR1 SGDLS, CDR2 YYNGEE. Trimming removed 0 bases at V and 7 bases at J, with 14 bases between. The CDR3 sequence is CASSVGVDTGEQYF. In DNA, the CDR3 is TGTGCCAGCAGCGTAGGGGTGGACACAGGGGAGCAGTACTTC.

The chain joins TRBV18 to TRBJ2-6, with 10 nucleotides matching TRBD1. The germline V gene encodes CDR1 KGHSH and CDR2 LQKENI. J was trimmed by 0 bases and V by 3 bases; bases with no gene match: 5. This CDR3 has 18 residues. CDR3 sequence reads: CASSPGQGVNSGANVLTF. CDR3 coding DNA: TGTGCCAGCTCACCCGGACAGGGGGTGAACTCTGGGGCCAACGTCCTGACTTTC.

This clone has just a few counts. CDR3 residues: CASSSNRMSSGANVLTF. The CDR3 DNA reads as TGTGCCAGCAGTTCCAACAGGATGAGTTCTGGGGCCAACGTCCTGACTTTC. This chain connects TRBV27 to TRBJ2-6, with D possibly matching TRBD1 (5 bases). Germline V gene sequence: CDR1 MNHEY, CDR2 SMNVEV (reference sequence). V lost 4 bases, J lost 1 base, and 14 bases lay in between. This CDR3 comprises 17 residues.

The chain couples TRBV19 to TRBJ2-3; 12 nucleotides line up with TRBD2. The CDR3 has 15 residues. Germline V gene lookup returns CDR1 LNHDA and CDR2 SQIVND (reference sequence). With V trimmed by 1 base and J by 4 bases, 0 bases remained unmatched. CDR3: CASSIGLAGADTQYF. CDR3 DNA: TGTGCCAGTAGTATAGGACTAGCGGGGGCAGATACGCAGTATTTT. Supplemented by reference TRBV19 and TRBJ2-3, the full variable domain reads DGGITQSPKYLFRKEGQNVTLSCEQNLNHDAMYWYRQDPGQGLRLIYYSQIVNDFQKGDIAEGYSVSREKKESFPLTVTSAQKNPTAFYLCASSIGLAGADTQYFGPGTRLTVL.

The rearrangement uses TRBV7-3 and TRBJ2-1; 7 bases are a match to TRBD2. The CDR3 loop spans 15 amino acids. From germline, CDR1 is SGHTA and CDR2 FQGTGA. V was pared by 1 base and J by 4 bases, with 4 bases of the junction left unmatched. CDR3 bases: TGTGCCAGCAGCTTAAACAGCGGGGAGTACAATGAGCAGTTCTTC. Translating it yields CASSLNSGEYNEQFF.

V usage is TRBV5-6 and J usage is TRBJ2-5; 9 bases match TRBD2. CDR1 is SGHDT, CDR2 YYEEEE, per germline. J lost 3 bases, V lost 4 bases, and 7 bases had no gene match. The CDR3 sequence is 15 residues long. This chain's CDR3 is CASSGRKRGEETQYF. Written as DNA, the CDR3 is TGTGCCAGCAGCGGCCGTAAGCGGGGGGAAGAGACCCAGTACTTC.

This rearrangement joins TRBV2 to TRBJ1-5; no clear D gene. Germline V gives CDR1 SNHLY, CDR2 FYNNEI. V was cut by 6 bases and J by 4 bases, with 4 bases left in between. The length of the CDR3 is 11 residues. The chain's CDR3 is CASSLNQPQHF. The CDR3 DNA follows: TGTGCCAGCAGCCTAAATCAGCCCCAGCATTTT.

Turning to this clone: A read error may account for a junction end that differs from germline. Other DNA sequences in this specimen translate into the identical CDR3. The rearrangement links TRBV6-6 to TRBJ1-1; possible D gene TRBD1, 5 bases. This CDR3 is 15 amino acids long. Germline values: CDR1 MNHNY, CDR2 SVGAGI (reference sequence). CDR3 loop: CASSWADWGDPEAFF. The CDR3 DNA follows: TGTGCCAGCAGTTGGGCTGATTGGGGGGACCCTGAAGCCTTCTTT.

This chain joins TRBV6-5 and TRBJ2-7; D might be TRBD1 (6 bases). V was clipped by 0 bases and J by 6 bases, with 12 bases between them. CDR3 length: 14 residues. Germline V gene data show CDR1 as MNHEY and CDR2 as SVGAGI. CDR3: CASSYSGQSFEQYF. For the CDR3, the DNA is TGTGCCAGCAGTTACTCTGGACAGAGCTTCGAGCAGTACTTC.

This chain uses TRBV5-1 with TRBJ1-1, with 8 bases fitting TRBD1. This CDR3 is built from 14 residues. The germline gives CDR1 SGHRS, CDR2 YFSETQ. Unmatched junction bases numbered 4, after V lost 3 bases and J lost 3 bases. The CDR3 nucleotides are TGCGCCAGCAGCTCCAGGGGGCTCGACACTGAAGCTTTCTTT. Protein sequence: CASSSRGLDTEAFF.

The chain uses TRBV7-2 and TRBJ2-1, with a possible D match to TRBD1 (6 bases). Germline V lookup: CDR1 SGHTA, CDR2 FQGNSA. Deletions cut 5 bases from V and 6 bases from J, with 17 bases between. The length of the CDR3 is 15 residues. CDR3 sequence (DNA): TGTGCCAGCAGCCCCCCCTCGGGACATCGCAATGAGCAGTTCTTC. It specifies CASSPPSGHRNEQFF.

V and J are TRBV7-8 and TRBJ1-5; the D is unclear. This CDR3 has 13 amino acids. Trimming took off 3 bases at V and 5 bases at J, with 8 bases between the two ends. Per the germline V gene, CDR1 is SGHVS and CDR2 is FQNEAQ. In nucleotides, the CDR3 is TGTGCCAGCAGCTTTTCGGGTTATCAGCCCCAGCATTTT. Translated, it gives CASSFSGYQPQHF.

This clone was counted a single time. CDR3 residues: CASSSTGTYEQYF. The CDR3 DNA sequence: TGCGCCAGCAGCTCAACAGGAACCTACGAGCAGTACTTC. The chain recombines TRBV5-1 with TRBJ2-5; possible D gene TRBD1, 5 bases. With the DNA end fitting TRBJ2-7 better, the J assignment may be wrong. The CDR3 consists of 13 residues. Germline CDR1 SGHRS, CDR2 YFSETQ.

CDR3 residues: CASSLVAGISYEQYF. CDR3 nucleotide sequence: TGTGCCAGCAGCTTAGTTGCAGGGATCAGCTACGAGCAGTACTTC. This chain links TRBV7-8 with TRBJ2-5; D possibly corresponds to TRBD1 (5 bases). TRBJ2-7 matches the DNA end more closely, so the J call is doubtful. Germline V gives CDR1 SGHVS, CDR2 FQNEAQ. This CDR3 comprises 15 residues.

The gene calls are TRBV7-3 and TRBJ2-3, with D unclear. Germline V gene data show CDR1 as SGHTA and CDR2 as FQGTGA. The CDR3 totals 15 residues. V lost 5 bases and J 2 bases, leaving 14 bases between the germline ends. CDR3 nucleotide sequence: TGTGCCAGCAGCCCCGAGCCTTTTCCCACAGATACGCAGTATTTT. Encoded protein: CASSPEPFPTDTQYF.

The genes are TRBV5-1 and TRBJ1-3, with D possibly being TRBD1 (5 bases). Germline CDR1 and CDR2: SGHRS and YFSETQ. V lost 5 bases, J lost 0 bases, and 12 bases lay in between. The CDR3 contains 15 residues. The CDR3 here is CASRPGTTSGNTIYF. In DNA, the CDR3 is TGCGCCAGCAGACCCGGGACTACCTCTGGAAACACCATATATTTT.

The chain joins TRBV18 to TRBJ1-1, with a possible D match to TRBD1 (6 bases). V lost 2 bases to trimming and J lost 6 bases, with 7 bases between them. The CDR3 has 12 residues. Germline V gene data show CDR1 as KGHSH and CDR2 as LQKENI. CDR3: CASSPRTAEAFF. As DNA, the CDR3 is TGTGCCAGCTCACCAAGGACAGCTGAAGCTTTCTTT.

The gene calls are TRBV6-5 and TRBJ2-3, with 8 positions matching TRBD1. This CDR3 is 15 amino acids long. CDR1 MNHEY and CDR2 SVGAGI come from the germline V gene. Trimming at V came to 2 bases and at J to 1 base, leaving 2 bases not matched to a gene. CDR3 loop: CASSYVGQGTDTQYF. CDR3 in DNA: TGTGCCAGCAGTTACGTGGGACAGGGCACAGATACGCAGTATTTT.

The V and J genes are TRBV7-9 and TRBJ1-4, with D possibly being TRBD1 (6 bases). Germline CDR1 reads SEHNR; CDR2 reads FQNEAQ (reference sequence). Deletions cut 7 bases from V and 5 bases from J, with 14 bases between. The CDR3 has 14 residues. The CDR3 region is CASTYPGTNEKLFF. The CDR3 coding sequence is TGTGCCAGCACCTATCCTGGGACAAATGAAAAACTGTTTTTT.

V usage is TRBV19 and J usage is TRBJ1-6; tentatively, D is TRBD1 (6 bases). Germline values: CDR1 LNHDA, CDR2 SQIVND (reference sequence). With 7 bases removed from V and 8 bases from J, the gap between germline ends came to 12 bases. The CDR3 totals 13 residues. This CDR3 is CASKGGSYSPLHF. The CDR3 bases are TGTGCCAGTAAGGGGGGGTCTTATTCACCCCTCCACTTT.